This section outlines one T cell receptor (beta chain) sequence together with its context. At one end, the junction sequence differs from germline, possibly due to a read error. Profiled with immunoSEQ multiplex PCR; TCRdb holds only in-frame clones, not every one. The data show roughly 60,000 clones, about four fifths seen once. The CDR3 loop spans 15 amino acids. In germline, CDR1 is MGHRA, CDR2 YSYEKL. This record comes from a study of OX40 agonist ivuxolimab in advanced cancers. The J gene is TRBJ1-6, the V gene TRBV4-1; D not resolved. This specimen consisted of CD4+ or CD8+ T cells sorted from blood, obtained in a trial of the OX40 agonist ivuxolimab. This TCR derives from an adult with an advanced solid tumor such as melanoma, head and neck, liver or kidney cancer. The CDR3 is CANSPVVPLNSPLHF. CDR3 bases: TGCGCCAACAGCCCCGTGGTTCCCCTTAATTCACCCCTCCACTTT.